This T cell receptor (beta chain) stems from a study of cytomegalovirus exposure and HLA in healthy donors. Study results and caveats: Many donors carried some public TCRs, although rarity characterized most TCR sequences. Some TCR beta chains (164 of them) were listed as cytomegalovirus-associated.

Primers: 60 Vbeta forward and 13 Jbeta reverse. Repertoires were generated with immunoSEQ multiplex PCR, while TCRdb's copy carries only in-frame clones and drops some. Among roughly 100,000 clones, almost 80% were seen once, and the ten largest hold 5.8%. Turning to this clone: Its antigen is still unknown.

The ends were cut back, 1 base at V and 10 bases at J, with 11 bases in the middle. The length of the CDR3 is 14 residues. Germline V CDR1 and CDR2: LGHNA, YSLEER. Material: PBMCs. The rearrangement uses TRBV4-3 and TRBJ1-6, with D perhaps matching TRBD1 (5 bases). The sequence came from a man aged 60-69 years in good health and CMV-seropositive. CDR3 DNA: TGCGCCAGCAGCCAAGTCCAGGGAATCTCACCCCTCCACTTT. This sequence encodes CASSQVQGISPLHF.